This T cell receptor beta chain was sequenced during a study of beta chain features in type 1 diabetes. Findings and limits, study-wide: For Type 1 diabetes patients, all four CD4+ subsets carried TCRB CDR3s that were moderately but significantly shorter. Patients with type 1 diabetes showed fewer VDJ junction insertions and more deletions. Any HLA-type effect on TCRB rearrangement remained unresolved here.

Purity of each sorted population was above 95%. CDR3 length: 13 amino acids. The germline V gene encodes CDR1 MNHNY and CDR2 SVGAGI (reference sequence). The V and J ends lost 7 bases and 3 bases respectively, with 12 bases between them. In regard to this clone: Its antigen is unknown.

Expressed TCRB transcripts were sequenced because the entire RNA isolate underwent reverse transcription. The protocol was immunoSEQ multiplex PCR, while the TCRdb copy is restricted to in-frame clones and leaves out a portion. The table records some 190,000 clones, roughly 8% of them present only once. This receptor was taken from a young man with type 1 diabetes. Sequencing input: central memory CD4+ T cells from blood. V is TRBV6-6 and J is TRBJ1-2; D might be TRBD1 (6 bases). Written as DNA, the CDR3 is TGTGCCAGCAACGAACAGGGAGACTATGGCTACACCTTC. As protein: CASNEQGDYGYTF.